The entry below gives a single T cell receptor (beta chain) sequence along with its context. The data derive from a study of T cell repertoires in cytomegalovirus infection. This CDR3 contains 17 residues. V gave up 2 bases and J gave up 0 bases, with 15 bases separating them. CDR1 is SGHNT, CDR2 YYREEE, per germline (reference sequence). TCRdb re-derived calls from the reads in MiXCR, one entry per CDR3 protein. The sample records around 530,000 distinct CDR3 sequences, 26% being singletons. Specimen: PBMCs. The chain uses TRBV5-4 and TRBJ2-4; D is undetermined. The TCR was taken from a human donor in good health (CMV status not recorded). Some clones in this sample may be carry-over from other donors' samples. CDR3 bases: TGTGCCAGCAGCTTAGAGATGAGCCTAGGAGCCAAAAACATTCAGTACTTC. The encoded protein is CASSLEMSLGAKNIQYF.